What follows are 21 T cell receptor beta chains derived from one specimen sequenced in a study of shared clonotypes between healthy human individuals. Positively selected for CCR7, the CD45RO-negative cells used as naive CD8 cells excluded terminally differentiated effector memory CD45RA+ cells. Assay used: immunoSEQ multiplex PCR; TCRdb lists only in-frame clones, some missing. The top ten clones hold 0.9% to 1.4% of a sample with about 2 million clones, just under 95% of them seen once. The sample consisted of naive CD8+ T cells sorted from blood. Receptors were obtained from a man aged 18 to 30 in good health.

V usage is TRBV10-3 and J usage is TRBJ2-1; D may be TRBD1 or TRBD2 (5 bases each). The CDR3 totals 13 residues. Germline V gene sequence: CDR1 ENHRY, CDR2 SYGVKD. V lost 7 bases and J lost 5, with 12 bases in between. In nucleotides, the CDR3 is TGTGCCATCATGAGGGGCGGGCACAATGAGCAGTTCTTC. Protein: CAIMRGGHNEQFF.

V and J are TRBV4-3 and TRBJ2-1, with D unresolved. The V and J ends lost 0 bases and 4 bases respectively, with 13 bases between them. The CDR3 runs 16 residues. Looked up from germline, CDR1 is LGHNA and CDR2 is YSLEER. The CDR3: CASSQDALSWYNEQFF. DNA of the CDR3: TGCGCCAGCAGCCAAGATGCCCTCTCGTGGTACAATGAGCAGTTCTTC.

The chain employs TRBV19 and TRBJ2-7, with 11 bases that match TRBD2. V shed 5 bases and J 7 bases; nucleotides not matched to a gene: 4. Germline lookup yields CDR1 LNHDA and CDR2 SQIVND (reference sequence). This CDR3 spans 13 amino acids. CDR3 protein: CASSPGTSGEQYF. CDR3 bases: TGTGCCAGTAGTCCTGGGACTAGCGGTGAGCAGTACTTC. Complete variable domain (other parts from reference TRBV19 and TRBJ2-7): DGGITQSPKYLFRKEGQNVTLSCEQNLNHDAMYWYRQDPGQGLRLIYYSQIVNDFQKGDIAEGYSVSREKKESFPLTVTSAQKNPTAFYLCASSPGTSGEQYFGPGTRLTVT.

The chain carries TRBV21-1 and TRBJ2-7; the table gives TRBD2 as D, unverified against the DNA. TRBV21-1 is listed as a pseudogene. This CDR3 has 16 amino acids. CDR3 sequence reads: CASSKKSGNRNYEQYF. The CDR3, as DNA: TGTGCCAGCAGCAAAAAGAGCGGGAACAGAAACTACGAGCAGTACTTC.

The chain links TRBV10-2 to TRBJ1-5; no firm D call. Germline V gene sequence: CDR1 WSHSY, CDR2 SAAADI. This CDR3 spans 13 amino acids. V was cut by 4 bases and J by 9 bases, with 13 bases left in between. CDR3 sequence: CASSVGPLRPQHF. The CDR3 region has the DNA TGCGCCAGCAGTGTCGGTCCTCTGCGGCCCCAGCATTTT.

V usage is TRBV27 and J usage is TRBJ2-7; no clear D gene. There are 15 residues in the CDR3. CDR1 and CDR2 (germline): MNHEY, SMNVEV (reference sequence). V gave up 2 bases and J gave up 0 bases, with 11 bases separating them. CDR3 amino acids: CASSLNTRPSYEQYF. In nucleotides, the CDR3 is TGTGCCAGCAGTTTAAATACTCGCCCCTCCTACGAGCAGTACTTC.

Turning to this clone: Other DNA sequences in the sample encode the same CDR3. This chain joins TRBV5-6 and TRBJ2-7; no firm D call. In germline, CDR1 is SGHDT, CDR2 YYEEEE. The CDR3 is made up of 14 amino acids. V lost 1 base and J lost 0, with 8 bases in between. CDR3 bases: TGTGCCAGCAGCTTGTCCCTATCCTCCTACGAGCAGTACTTC. The encoded protein is CASSLSLSSYEQYF.

The chain joins TRBV5-1 to TRBJ1-6; tentatively, D is TRBD1 (5 bases). Trimming shortened V by 2 bases and J by 0 bases, and 9 bases separated the two germline ends. In germline, CDR1 is SGHRS, CDR2 YFSETQ. This CDR3 has 16 amino acids. CDR3 in amino acids: CASSFSDSSYNSPLHF. The CDR3 region has the DNA TGCGCCAGCAGCTTTAGCGACAGCTCCTATAATTCACCCCTCCACTTT.

For the CDR3, the DNA is TGTGCCAACACACGGGGGTACTCCTACGAGCAGTACTTC. Protein: CANTRGYSYEQYF. This chain links TRBV6-1 with TRBJ2-7, with D possibly TRBD2 on 6 matching bases. The germline V gene has CDR1 MNHNS and CDR2 SASEGT. The CDR3 totals 13 residues. The V gene lost 10 bases and the J gene lost 0 bases, with 13 bases spanning the gap.

The chain has TRBV19 and TRBJ2-7; maybe TRBD2 (6 bases). This CDR3 contains 15 residues. The ends were cut back, 7 bases at V and 3 bases at J, with 19 bases in the middle. Germline CDR1 reads LNHDA; CDR2 reads SQIVND (reference sequence). CDR3 coding DNA: TGTGCCAGTACCCTAATGGAGGGGATAAGCTACGAGCAGTACTTC. Its protein product is CASTLMEGISYEQYF.

Concerning this clone itself: Other nucleotide sequences in the sample specify the same CDR3. This rearrangement joins TRBV12-5 to TRBJ2-7; D unclear. Germline CDR1 is LGHNT and CDR2 is FRNRAP. The CDR3 covers 11 residues. Trimming pared 6 bases from V and 4 bases from J, leaving 7 bases between. CDR3 region: CASGLTYEQYF. In nucleotides, the CDR3 is TGTGCTAGTGGCTTAACGTACGAGCAGTACTTC.

This clone has just one count. The chain has TRBV27 and TRBJ2-5; a possible D gene is TRBD2 (5 bases). CDR3 length: 13 amino acids. The germline gives CDR1 MNHEY, CDR2 SMNVEV (reference sequence). Trimming removed 6 bases from V and 5 bases from J, with 13 bases in between. CDR3 loop: CASSPRVGETQYF. Here the CDR3 DNA reads TGTGCCAGCAGCCCGAGGGTTGGGGAGACCCAGTACTTC.

The chain uses TRBV4-1 and TRBJ2-1; 11 nucleotides agree with TRBD2. The trim removed 3 bases at V and 5 bases at J, leaving 6 bases unmatched. Germline CDR1 and CDR2: MGHRA and YSYEKL. CDR3 length equals 16 residues. CDR3 in DNA: TGCGCCAGCAGCCAGGGACCGGGACTAGCGGACAATGAGCAGTTCTTC. Translated, it gives CASSQGPGLADNEQFF.

The V gene is TRBV11-3, the J gene TRBJ2-1, with 11 bases that match TRBD2. V dropped 0 bases and J dropped 6; count of bases not matched to a gene: 7. Germline assignment: CDR1 SGHNT and CDR2 YENEEA. The CDR3 length is 17 residues. The CDR3 bases are TGTGCCAGCAGCTTAGATATCGGACTAGCGGGTTTCAATGAGCAGTTCTTC. Protein sequence: CASSLDIGLAGFNEQFF.

The V gene is TRBV19, the J gene TRBJ1-2, with 9 bases aligning to TRBD1. This CDR3 is 14 amino acids long. The V gene end was trimmed by 7 bases and the J gene end by 7 bases; junction bases not matched to a gene: 10. Germline V gene data show CDR1 as LNHDA and CDR2 as SQIVND (reference sequence). The CDR3 protein is CASIRDRDGLGYTF. Written as DNA, the CDR3 is TGTGCCAGTATCCGGGACAGGGACGGCCTTGGCTACACCTTC.

The V and J genes are TRBV27 and TRBJ2-3, with 7 bases matching TRBD2. V was clipped by 7 bases and J by 2 bases; unmatched bases: 15. CDR1 and CDR2 (germline): MNHEY, SMNVEV (reference sequence). This CDR3 is built from 17 residues. The CDR3 here is CASTLVTPSGFTDTQYF. The CDR3 DNA reads TGTGCCAGCACCCTAGTAACCCCTAGCGGATTCACAGATACGCAGTATTTT.

This clone was observed a few times. The chain carries TRBV25-1 and TRBJ1-6; D gene ambiguous. This CDR3 spans 15 amino acids. Germline V gene data show CDR1 as MGHDK and CDR2 as SYGVNS. V lost 6 bases to trimming and J lost 3 bases, with 12 bases between them. CDR3 nucleotide sequence: TGTGCCAGCAGAGAAACCAGCGGCTATAATTCACCCCTCCACTTT. Its translation is CASRETSGYNSPLHF.

This chain links TRBV23-1 with TRBJ1-1; D is unclear. TRBV23-1 is an open reading frame, and its role is uncertain. The germline V and J ends were trimmed by 0 bases and 5 bases, with 10 bases remaining between them. This CDR3 has 14 amino acids. In DNA, the CDR3 is TGCGCCAGCAGTCAATCGACCGAGGGAACTGAAGCTTTCTTT. This codes for CASSQSTEGTEAFF.

The V call is TRBV7-8, the J call TRBJ2-1; 7 bases line up with TRBD2. V lost 5 bases to trimming and J lost 5 bases; unmatched junction nucleotides: 6. CDR1 SGHVS and CDR2 FQNEAQ come from the germline V gene. The CDR3 contains 14 residues. The CDR3 region has the DNA TGTGCCAGCAGCGGCCTAGCGGTTAACAATGAGCAGTTCTTC. It encodes CASSGLAVNNEQFF.

The J gene is TRBJ2-2, the V gene TRBV5-6; the D is unclear. Germline V gene lookup returns CDR1 SGHDT and CDR2 YYEEEE. The CDR3 is 14 residues long. Trimming stripped 1 base from V and 3 bases from J, with 7 bases between. CDR3 bases: TGTGCCAGCAGCTTGAACCCAGACACCGGGGAGCTGTTTTTT. It codes for CASSLNPDTGELFF.

The chain carries TRBV2 and TRBJ2-7; D is unresolved. The CDR3 runs to 17 residues. The V and J ends lost 0 bases and 0 bases respectively, with 15 bases between them. The germline V gene has CDR1 SNHLY and CDR2 FYNNEI. CDR3 residues: CASSEAGWNSGSYEQYF. CDR3 DNA: TGTGCCAGCAGTGAAGCGGGCTGGAACTCGGGCTCCTACGAGCAGTACTTC. Together with reference TRBV2 and TRBJ2-7, the CDR3 gives the full variable domain: EPEVTQTPSHQVTQMGQEVILRCVPISNHLYFYWYRQILGQKVEFLVSFYNNEISEKSEIFDDQFSVERPDGSNFTLKIRSTKLEDSAMYFCASSEAGWNSGSYEQYFGPGTRLTVT.